A selection of T cell receptor beta chains follows, all from one sample in a study of monozygotic twins with inflammatory bowel disease. From the 5' RACE reads, TCRdb lists one entry per CDR3 protein and no DNA. The listing records 110,000 to 150,000 distinct CDR3 sequences. The material sequenced was blood. Source of these receptors: a human donor with ulcerative colitis or Crohn's disease, or a healthy co-twin of an affected twin (not recorded which). Both conserved end residues are part of each CDR3.

TRBV7-3	TRBJ2-5	CASSPTFGETQYF
TRBV28	TRBJ2-1	CASSTTNVDEQFF
TRBV7-6	TRBJ2-6	CASSLASISGANVLTF
TRBV29-1	TRBJ2-1	CSIRPQSSYNEQFF
TRBV28	TRBJ2-1	CASSLLPAGGRRYNEQFF
TRBV20-1	TRBJ2-5	CSAAGTSGRETQYF
TRBV11-2	TRBJ2-3	CASSFTPTGGSDTQYF
TRBV5-1	TRBJ2-1	CASSLVGGTGQNEQFF
TRBV5-1	TRBJ1-3	CASSLAGSDRGNTIYF
TRBV12-3/TRBV12-4	TRBJ1-6	CASSSPGGPNSPLHF
TRBV2	TRBJ1-1	CASSELQGNTEAFF
TRBV5-1	TRBJ2-7	CASSLDGQGGSYEQYF
TRBV4-2	TRBJ2-3	CASSREVKGSTDTQYF
TRBV7-2	TRBJ2-5	CASSLVTPQETQYF
TRBV7-6	TRBJ1-1	CASTKAGGRTEAFF
TRBV30	TRBJ1-2	CAWSPREGYGYTF
TRBV6-2/TRBV6-3	TRBJ1-2	CASSYVGKVFGYTF
TRBV29-1	TRBJ2-7	CSVERSGYEQYF
TRBV29-1	TRBJ2-3	CSVAGSDTQYF
TRBV5-1	TRBJ2-5	CASSPLPWYRETQYF
TRBV11-3	TRBJ2-1	CASSLGTFGSYNEQFF
TRBV15	TRBJ2-5	CATSGRFSGLQETQYF
TRBV2	TRBJ2-1	CASGQGRSYNVQFF
TRBV5-6	TRBJ1-2	CASSTTRGYGYTF
TRBV7-2	TRBJ2-3	CASSSGTSGRLIDTQYF
TRBV30	TRBJ2-3	CAWSVRKSGTDTQYF
TRBV9	TRBJ1-5	CASSLSGGGNQPQHF
TRBV20-1	TRBJ2-5	CSASPWVAGVQETQYF
TRBV7-9	TRBJ2-7	CASSLGGRWIDEQYF
TRBV7-8	TRBJ1-2	CASSLVPEGGYTF
TRBV2	TRBJ2-6	CASSPLSGANVLTF
TRBV24-1	TRBJ2-3	CATSDFGDTQYF
TRBV20-1	TRBJ2-2	CSAREGLAGGTGELFF
TRBV12-3/TRBV12-4	TRBJ1-2	CASRVMGNYGYTF
TRBV5-1	TRBJ1-2	CASSNSSSSYGYTF
TRBV15	TRBJ2-5	CATSRGLETQYF
TRBV7-3	TRBJ2-7	CASSPVGAGTYEQYF
TRBV7-9	TRBJ1-6	CASSLAAAGSPLHF
TRBV27	TRBJ2-1	CASSLETGDNEQFF
TRBV12-3/TRBV12-4	TRBJ2-4	CASSPRTSGNDIQYF
TRBV5-1	TRBJ1-4	CASSLERPVGEKLFF
TRBV11-2	TRBJ1-4	CASSYQGLGRGLGNEKLFF
TRBV28	TRBJ1-1	CASSFWSSEAFF
TRBV4-3	TRBJ2-1	CASSQVSGGYNEQFF
TRBV5-4	TRBJ2-2	CASSLGISGSEGELFF
TRBV27	TRBJ2-2	CASSFWRNTGELFF
TRBV5-1	TRBJ1-3	CASSLVPIQYSGNTIYF
TRBV7-8	TRBJ2-1	CASSWSGTIYNEQFF
TRBV28	TRBJ2-7	CASSVTGVLTYEQYF
TRBV9	TRBJ2-7	CASSVEGTNYEQYF
TRBV5-1	TRBJ2-7	CASRTGYEQYF
TRBV20-1	TRBJ1-5	CSLGSGGNQPQHF
TRBV11-2	TRBJ2-1	CASSVSGRADLYEQFF
TRBV12-3/TRBV12-4	TRBJ1-5	CASSTLGSNQPQHF
TRBV6-2/TRBV6-3	TRBJ2-7	CASRPLAFSSYEQYF
TRBV7-9	TRBJ1-1	CASSFEENTEAFF
TRBV28	TRBJ1-1	CASRGDGNTEAFF
TRBV5-6	TRBJ2-5	CASSLDFQETQYF